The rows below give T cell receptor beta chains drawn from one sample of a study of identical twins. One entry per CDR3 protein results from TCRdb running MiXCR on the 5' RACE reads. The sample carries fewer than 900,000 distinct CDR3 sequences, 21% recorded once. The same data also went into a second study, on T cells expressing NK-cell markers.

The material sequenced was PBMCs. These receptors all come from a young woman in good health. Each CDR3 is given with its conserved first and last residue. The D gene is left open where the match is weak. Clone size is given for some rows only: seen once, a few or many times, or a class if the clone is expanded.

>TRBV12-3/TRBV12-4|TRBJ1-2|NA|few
TGTGCCAGCAGTTTTCGGGGGACAAACTATGGCTACACCTTC
CASSFRGTNYGYTF
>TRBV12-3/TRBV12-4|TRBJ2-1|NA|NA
TGTGCCAGCGGGAACAGGGACTACAATGAGCAGTTCTTC
CASGNRDYNEQFF
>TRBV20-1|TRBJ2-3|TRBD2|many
TGCAGTGCCCCTCCCCTAGCGGGGGGCACAGATACGCAGTATTTT
CSAPPLAGGTDTQYF
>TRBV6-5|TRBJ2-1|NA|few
TGTGCCAGCAGTTACTCTGTTAGGGCCTCCTACAATGAGCAGTTCTTC
CASSYSVRASYNEQFF
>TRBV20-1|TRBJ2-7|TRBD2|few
TGCAGTGCTAGGGGGGGGACTGCGGGGACCGGGGAGGAGCAGTACTTC
CSARGGTAGTGEEQYF
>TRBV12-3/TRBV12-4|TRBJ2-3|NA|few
TGTGCCAGCAGTCATGGGGGCACGGGGGATACGCAGTATTTT
CASSHGGTGDTQYF
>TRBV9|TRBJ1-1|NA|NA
TGTGCCAGCAGCGCCCGGACATTGTCCACTGAAGCTTTCTTT
CASSARTLSTEAFF
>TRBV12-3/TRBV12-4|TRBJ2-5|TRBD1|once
TGTGCCAGCAGTATATGGACAGGGATCGAGACCCAGTACTTC
CASSIWTGIETQYF
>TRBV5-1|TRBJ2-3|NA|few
TGCGCCAGCAGCTTCAGCGGAGACCTCACAGATACGCAGTATTTT
CASSFSGDLTDTQYF
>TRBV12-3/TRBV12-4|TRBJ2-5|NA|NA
TGTGCCAGCAGCACGGATCCGGGACTCCAAGAGACCCAGTACTTC
CASSTDPGLQETQYF
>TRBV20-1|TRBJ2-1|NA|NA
TGCAGTGCTAGTCGGCTAGCCGGAGCCGATGAGCAGTTCTTC
CSASRLAGADEQFF
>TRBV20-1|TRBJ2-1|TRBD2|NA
TGCAGTGCTACGGGAGGACTAGCGGGACTCAATGAGCAGTTCTTC
CSATGGLAGLNEQFF
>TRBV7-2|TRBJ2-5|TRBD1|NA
TGTGCCAGCAGCTCCCAGACAGGGGGGGGAGAGACCCAGTACTTC
CASSSQTGGGETQYF
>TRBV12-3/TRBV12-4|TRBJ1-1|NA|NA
TGTGCCAGCAGCCTGCGACAGGTCCTGTTGGACACTGAAGCTTTCTTT
CASSLRQVLLDTEAFF
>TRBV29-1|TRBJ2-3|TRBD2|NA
TGCAGCGTCGGACTAGCGGGGGCCCCCACAGATACGCAGTATTTT
CSVGLAGAPTDTQYF
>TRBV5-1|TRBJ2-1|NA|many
TGCGCCAGCAGCTTGGACAGGGTCGATGAGCAGTTCTTC
CASSLDRVDEQFF
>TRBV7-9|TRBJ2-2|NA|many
TGTGCCAGCAGCTGGGGGTCCGGGGAGCTGTTTTTT
CASSWGSGELFF
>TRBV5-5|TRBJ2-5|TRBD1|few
TGTGCCAGCAGCTGGACAGGGTACCAAGAGACCCAGTACTTC
CASSWTGYQETQYF
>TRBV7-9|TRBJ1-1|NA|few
TGTGCCAGCAGCTTAGCATGGGGGGGATTCACTGAAGCTTTCTTT
CASSLAWGGFTEAFF
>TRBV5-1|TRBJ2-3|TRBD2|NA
TGCGCCAGCAGCCGCGGCAAGCGGGGGGCAACAGATACGCAGTATTTT
CASSRGKRGATDTQYF
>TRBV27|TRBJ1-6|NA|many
TGTGCCAGCAGTTCCCGGGCGGGAGGAGGAACCCTCCACTTT
CASSSRAGGGTLHF
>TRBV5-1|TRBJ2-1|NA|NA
TGCGCCAGCAGCTTGGTTGCCACAGGGTCGGGGTCCTACAATGAGCAGTTCTTC
CASSLVATGSGSYNEQFF
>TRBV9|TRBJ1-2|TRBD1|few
TGTGCCAGCAGCGCGCCAATTACGGGGACAGACTATGGCTACACCTTC
CASSAPITGTDYGYTF
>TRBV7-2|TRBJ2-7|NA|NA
TGTGCCAGCAGCTTATCCGCAGGGGATGGGTGGGAGCAGTACTTC
CASSLSAGDGWEQYF
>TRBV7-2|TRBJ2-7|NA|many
TGTGCCAGCAGTCGGGACGCCACCTACGAGCAGTACTTC
CASSRDATYEQYF
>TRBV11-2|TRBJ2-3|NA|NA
TGTGCCAGCAGCTCCCCGTACGAGGGCAGAAGGGCAGATACGCAGTATTTT
CASSSPYEGRRADTQYF
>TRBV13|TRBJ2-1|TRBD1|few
TGTGCCAGCAGCCCGCGACAGGGTCTCAATGAGCAGTTCTTC
CASSPRQGLNEQFF
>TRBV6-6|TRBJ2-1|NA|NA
TGTGCCAGCAGTTCCGGCCCCCATGAGCAGTTCTTC
CASSSGPHEQFF
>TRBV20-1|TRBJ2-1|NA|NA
TGCAGTGCTAGTTTTGCAATCTACAATGAGCAGTTCTTC
CSASFAIYNEQFF
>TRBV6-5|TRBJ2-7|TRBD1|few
TGTGCCAGCAGTTCTCTAGGGGGCCTGTACTTC
CASSSLGGLYF
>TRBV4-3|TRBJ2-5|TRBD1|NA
TGCGCCAGCAGCCAAGGACAGGGACGAGAGACCCAGTACTTC
CASSQGQGRETQYF
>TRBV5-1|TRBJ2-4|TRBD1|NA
TGCGCCAGCCACCCCGGGACAGGGTTGGAAAACATTCAGTACTTC
CASHPGTGLENIQYF
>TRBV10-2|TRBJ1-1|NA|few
TGCGCCAGCAAGGAAGGAAACACTGAAGCTTTCTTT
CASKEGNTEAFF
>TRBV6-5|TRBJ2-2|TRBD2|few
TGTGCCAGCAGTTCCCAGCTAGCGGGGTATACCGGGGAGCTGTTTTTT
CASSSQLAGYTGELFF
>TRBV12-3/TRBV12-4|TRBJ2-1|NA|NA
TGTGCCAGCAGCCCCGGGAGACTCGGCACCTACAATGAGCAGTTCTTC
CASSPGRLGTYNEQFF
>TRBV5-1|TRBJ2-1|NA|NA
TGCGCCAGTGGGAGTCCAGGGGCCTACAATGAGCAGTTCTTC
CASGSPGAYNEQFF
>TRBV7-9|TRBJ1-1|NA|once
TGTGCCAGCAGCTGGGGGGCCTACACTGAAGCTTTCTTT
CASSWGAYTEAFF
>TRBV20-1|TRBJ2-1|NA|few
TGCAGCCTTTTCCTCAGCTCCTACAATGAGCAGTTCTTC
CSLFLSSYNEQFF
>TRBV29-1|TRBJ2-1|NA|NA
TGCAGCGTTGAGGACCGTACCAGATCCTACAATGAGCAGTTCTTC
CSVEDRTRSYNEQFF
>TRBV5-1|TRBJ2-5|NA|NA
TGCGCCAGCAGCCCCGGACTCCGATGGGGATCGGAGACCCAGTACTTC
CASSPGLRWGSETQYF
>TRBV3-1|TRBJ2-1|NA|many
TGTGCCAGCAGCCAAGCGCGGGAAAATGAGCAGTTCTTC
CASSQARENEQFF
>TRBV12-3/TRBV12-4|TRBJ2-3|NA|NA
TGTGCCAGCAGTTCACAGCTCCGACCTAGCACAGATACGCAGTATTTT
CASSSQLRPSTDTQYF
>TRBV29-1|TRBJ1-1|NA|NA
TGCAGCGTTCGGCCGAGCGGGTGGAACACTGAAGCTTTCTTT
CSVRPSGWNTEAFF
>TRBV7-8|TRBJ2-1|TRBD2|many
TGTGCCAGCAGCTTAAATCGTAGGGCTAGCGGTCACAATGAGCAGTTCTTC
CASSLNRRASGHNEQFF
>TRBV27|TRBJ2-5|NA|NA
TGTGCCAGCGGGCGACCACCCCAAGAGACCCAGTACTTC
CASGRPPQETQYF
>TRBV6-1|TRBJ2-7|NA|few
TGTGCCAGCACCCCCTGGGGCAGCCTCTACGAGCAGTACTTC
CASTPWGSLYEQYF
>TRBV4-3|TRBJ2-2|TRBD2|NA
TGCGCCAGCGGTCGGTCGGCGGGAGAGTCCGGGGAGCTGTTTTTT
CASGRSAGESGELFF
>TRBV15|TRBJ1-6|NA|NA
TGTGCCACCAGCAGGAAGGGGGTGGGATCACCCCTCCACTTT
CATSRKGVGSPLHF